These 14 T cell receptor beta chains share one sample of origin, sequenced in a study of T cells in localized non-small cell lung cancer. TCRdb's copy holds only in-frame clones and misses some; the assay was immunoSEQ multiplex PCR. This sample has about 41,000 clones; about 88% occur once, and the top ten carry about 2.8%. Sequences were derived from peripheral blood, sampled before any cancer treatment. All receptors derive from a female donor older than 55 with stage I squamous cell lung carcinoma.

The chain recombines TRBV5-1 with TRBJ2-7; 11 bases agree with TRBD1. From germline, CDR1 is SGHRS and CDR2 YFSETQ. The CDR3 loop spans 15 amino acids. V shed 4 bases, J shed 1 base, and the junction held 4 bases outside the gene matches. DNA of the CDR3: TGCGCCAGCAGCGTCGGGACAGGGGGGTCCTACGAGCAGTACTTC. It specifies CASSVGTGGSYEQYF.

The V call is TRBV5-1, the J call TRBJ2-7; 7 positions agree with TRBD1. This CDR3 has 13 residues. V shed 5 bases, J shed 2 bases, and the junction held 4 bases outside the gene matches. The germline CDR1 and CDR2 sequences are SGHRS and YFSETQ. The CDR3 is CASSSDRPYEQYF. In nucleotides, the CDR3 is TGCGCCAGCAGTTCGGACAGGCCCTACGAGCAGTACTTC.

This chain joins TRBV11-2 and TRBJ2-7; 10 bases align to TRBD2. Germline values: CDR1 SGHAT, CDR2 FQNNGV. Losses at the gene ends were 5 bases for V and 3 bases for J; bases not matched to a gene: 4. This CDR3 is built from 14 residues. The CDR3 loop reads CASSPRTSGYEQYF. The CDR3 DNA is TGTGCCAGCAGCCCCCGGACTAGCGGCTACGAGCAGTACTTC.

This sequence joins TRBV29-1 and TRBJ2-1, with TRBD2 matching over 10 bases. J was trimmed by 2 bases and V by 3 bases; bases with no gene match: 4. The CDR3 runs 15 residues. Germline V gene lookup returns CDR1 SQVTM and CDR2 ANQGSEA. The CDR3 DNA reads as TGCAGCGTTGATCCCCTAGCGGGGGCCTACAATGAGCAGTTCTTC. Residues: CSVDPLAGAYNEQFF.

This rearrangement joins TRBV5-1 to TRBJ1-1; 12 bases fit TRBD1. The CDR3 is made up of 16 amino acids. V lost 1 base to trimming and J lost 5 bases; unmatched junction nucleotides: 6. The germline gives CDR1 SGHRS, CDR2 YFSETQ. CDR3 amino acids: CASSLWGQGAKTEAFF. CDR3 coding DNA: TGCGCCAGCAGCTTGTGGGGACAGGGGGCAAAAACTGAAGCTTTCTTT.

This sequence joins TRBV4-1 and TRBJ2-3; 8 nucleotides line up with TRBD2. Germline V lookup: CDR1 MGHRA, CDR2 YSYEKL. This CDR3 comprises 16 residues. V shed 3 bases, J shed 2 bases, and the junction held 7 bases outside the gene matches. This CDR3 reads CASSQTVAGTTDTQYF. CDR3 DNA: TGCGCCAGCAGCCAGACTGTAGCGGGGACCACAGATACGCAGTATTTT.

This clone has just a few counts. The chain uses TRBV19 and TRBJ2-1; the match to TRBD1 covers 8 bases. The germline gives CDR1 LNHDA, CDR2 SQIVND (reference sequence). The CDR3 runs to 15 residues. Trimming at V came to 1 base and at J to 2 bases, leaving 1 base not matched to a gene. DNA of the CDR3: TGTGCCAGTAGTATAGCCAGGGGGCCCTACAATGAGCAGTTCTTC. Its translation: CASSIARGPYNEQFF.

V usage is TRBV6-6 and J usage is TRBJ2-1; 10 bases line up with TRBD1. V was pared by 7 bases and J by 5 bases, with 8 bases of the junction left unmatched. Germline CDR1 reads MNHNY; CDR2 reads SVGAGI (reference sequence). CDR3 size: 15 residues. The CDR3 DNA sequence: TGTGCCAGCACAGCCCCGGGACAGGGGAACAATGAGCAGTTCTTC. Residues: CASTAPGQGNNEQFF.

This chain uses TRBV5-5 with TRBJ2-2; TRBD1 or TRBD2 may be the D gene (6 bases each). Germline values: CDR1 SGHKS, CDR2 YYEKEE (reference sequence). The length of the CDR3 is 17 residues. The ends were cut back, 0 bases at V and 1 base at J, with 13 bases in the middle. In nucleotides, the CDR3 is TGTGCCAGCAGCTTGGCCGGAGGGACAATGAACACCGGGGAGCTGTTTTTT. Its protein is CASSLAGGTMNTGELFF. Together with reference TRBV5-5 and TRBJ2-2, the CDR3 gives the full variable domain: DAGVTQSPTHLIKTRGQQVTLRCSPISGHKSVSWYQQVLGQGPQFIFQYYEKEERGRGNFPDRFSARQFPNYSSELNVNALLLGDSALYLCASSLAGGTMNTGELFFGEGSRLTVL.

This chain connects TRBV4-3 to TRBJ2-2, with D possibly being TRBD1 (7 bases). The CDR3 runs to 16 residues. V was cut by 2 bases and J by 6 bases, with 16 bases left in between. Germline V gene data show CDR1 as LGHNA and CDR2 as YSLEER. The CDR3 nucleotides are TGCGCCAGCAGCCAAAACCAGGGGGGAGGTCCCGGGGAGCTGTTTTTT. Translating it yields CASSQNQGGGPGELFF.

The chain is built from TRBV21-1 and TRBJ2-1. TRBV21-1 is a pseudogene locus. This CDR3 comprises 19 residues. The CDR3 DNA follows: TGTGCCAGCAGCAAAGGTAGGGGTGGGGACCCCGCCCCATACAATGAGCAGTTCTTC. This sequence encodes CASSKGRGGDPAPYNEQFF.

This sequence joins TRBV29-1 and TRBJ2-1; 7 positions agree with TRBD2. Losses at the gene ends were 4 bases for V and 5 bases for J; bases not matched to a gene: 11. CDR1 SQVTM and CDR2 ANQGSEA come from the germline V gene. The CDR3 sequence is 15 residues long. CDR3: CSVGALAVTNNEQFF. The CDR3 nucleotides read TGCAGCGTTGGGGCTCTAGCGGTGACTAACAATGAGCAGTTCTTC.

This chain links TRBV25-1 with TRBJ1-4, with D maybe TRBD1 (5 bases). V dropped 4 bases and J dropped 1 base, with 16 bases sitting between them. This CDR3 contains 17 residues. CDR1 MGHDK and CDR2 SYGVNS come from the germline V gene. The CDR3: CASSGQRHAQTNEKLFF. In nucleotides, the CDR3 is TGTGCCAGCAGTGGACAGAGGCACGCGCAAACTAATGAAAAACTGTTTTTT.

The V and J genes are TRBV30 and TRBJ1-2; the D is unclear. Germline V CDR1 and CDR2: GTSNPN, SVGIG (reference sequence). The V end was cut by 1 base, the J end by 0 bases, with 18 bases between. The CDR3 covers 17 residues. The CDR3 DNA is TGTGCCTGGAGTGCCCCAGCCCCAAACAGAGCTAACTATGGCTACACCTTC. Translating gives CAWSAPAPNRANYGYTF. The entire variable domain, with the rest obtained from reference TRBV30 and TRBJ1-2, is as follows: SQTIHQWPATLVQPVGSPLSLECTVEGTSNPNLYWYRQAAGRGLQLLFYSVGIGQISSEVPQNLSASRPQDRQFILSSKKLLLSDSGFYLCAWSAPAPNRANYGYTFGSGTRLTVV.